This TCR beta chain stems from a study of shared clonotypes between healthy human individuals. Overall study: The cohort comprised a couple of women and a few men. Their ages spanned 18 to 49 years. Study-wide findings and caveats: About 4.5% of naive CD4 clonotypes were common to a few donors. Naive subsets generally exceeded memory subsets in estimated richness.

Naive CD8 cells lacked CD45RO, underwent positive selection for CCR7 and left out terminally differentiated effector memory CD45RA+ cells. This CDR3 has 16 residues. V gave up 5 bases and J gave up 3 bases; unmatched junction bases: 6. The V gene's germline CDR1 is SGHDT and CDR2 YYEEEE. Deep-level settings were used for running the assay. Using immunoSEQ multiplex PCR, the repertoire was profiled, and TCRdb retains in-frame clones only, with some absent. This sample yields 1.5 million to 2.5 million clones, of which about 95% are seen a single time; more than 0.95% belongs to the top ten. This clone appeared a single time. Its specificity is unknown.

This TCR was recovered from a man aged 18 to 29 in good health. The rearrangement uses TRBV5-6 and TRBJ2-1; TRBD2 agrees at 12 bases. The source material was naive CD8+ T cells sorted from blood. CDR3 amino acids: CASRRLAGVFYNEQFF. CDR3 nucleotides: TGTGCCAGCAGAAGACTAGCGGGAGTTTTCTACAATGAGCAGTTCTTC.